Only a few counts were recorded for the clone carrying this T cell receptor (beta chain). The antigen is undetermined. The CDR3 is 12 residues long. The ends were cut back, 11 bases at V and 1 base at J, with 6 bases in the middle. The data derive from a study of read filtering for tumor transcriptome and immune sequencing. Study background: R-ISS stage counts were 8 for I, about 16 for II, 6 or 7 for III.

This library used roughly 400 ng RNA and molecular barcoded adaptors spanning alpha/delta and beta/gamma chains. TCRdb re-called the reads through MiXCR, storing one row per CDR3 protein. This table holds about 130,000 distinct CDR3 sequences, about an eighth found once. Findings of the study overall: Without single-read clonotypes, shared clonotype proportions correlated more between IR-seq and RNA-seq. IR-seq captured clonotypes deeper and more reliably than RNA-seq. This fraction held mixed bone marrow immune cells after CD138-negative sorting.

The sequenced sample consisted of a population of CD138-negative cells sorted from bone marrow. The sequence derives from a donor aged 40 or over with multiple myeloma. The V gene is TRBV12-3 or TRBV12-4, the J gene TRBJ2-6, with D uncertain. CDR3 coding DNA: TGTGCCGGTCTGTCTGGGGCCAACGTCCTGACTTTC. It encodes CAGLSGANVLTF.